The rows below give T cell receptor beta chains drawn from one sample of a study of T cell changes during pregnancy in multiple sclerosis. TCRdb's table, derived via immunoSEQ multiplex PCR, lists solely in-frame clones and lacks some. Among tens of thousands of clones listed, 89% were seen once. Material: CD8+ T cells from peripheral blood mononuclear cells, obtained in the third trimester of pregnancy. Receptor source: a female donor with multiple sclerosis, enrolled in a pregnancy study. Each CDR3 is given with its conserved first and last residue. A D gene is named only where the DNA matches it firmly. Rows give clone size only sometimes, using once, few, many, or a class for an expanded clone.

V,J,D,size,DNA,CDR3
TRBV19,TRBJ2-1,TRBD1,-,TGTGCCAGTAGTATTGTAGGACAGGGTGACAATGAGCAGTTCTTC,CASSIVGQGDNEQFF
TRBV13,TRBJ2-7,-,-,TGTGCCAGCAGCTTAGGTCCCGGGGTTGCCTACGAGCAGTACTTC,CASSLGPGVAYEQYF
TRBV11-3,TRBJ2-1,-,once,TGTGCCAGCAGCTCGGGACTTGCCTACAATGAGCAGTTCTTC,CASSSGLAYNEQFF
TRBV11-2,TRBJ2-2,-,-,TGTGCCAGCAGCTTAGGGGGGGTGGGGGAGCTGTTTTTT,CASSLGGVGELFF
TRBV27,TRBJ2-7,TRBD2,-,TGTGCCAGCAGTTTTAGGGGACTAGCGGGAACCTACGAGCAGTACTTC,CASSFRGLAGTYEQYF
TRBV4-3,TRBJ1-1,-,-,TGCGCCAGCAGCCAAGAGTCCGGCGGGGCGAGTGAAGCTTTCTTT,CASSQESGGASEAFF
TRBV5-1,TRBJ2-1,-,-,TGCGCCAGCAGCTTGGGACTGACCTTCTACAATGAGCAGTTCTTC,CASSLGLTFYNEQFF
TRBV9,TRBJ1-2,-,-,TGTGCCAGCAGCCCCCGGGAGACGGCTTATAACTATGGCTACACCTTC,CASSPRETAYNYGYTF
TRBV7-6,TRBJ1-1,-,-,TGTGCCAGCAGCTCGGAAACAGGAAACACTGAAGCTTTCTTT,CASSSETGNTEAFF
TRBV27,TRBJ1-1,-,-,TGTGCCAGCAGTTTAAACGTCGGGGTGAACACTGAAGCTTTCTTT,CASSLNVGVNTEAFF
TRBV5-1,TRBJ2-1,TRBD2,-,TGCGCCAGCAGCTTGGTAGGGACTAGCGGGAGTGGTGAGCAGTTCTTC,CASSLVGTSGSGEQFF
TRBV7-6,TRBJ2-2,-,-,TGTGCCAGCAGCGGAGGGACCGGGGAGCTGTTTTTT,CASSGGTGELFF
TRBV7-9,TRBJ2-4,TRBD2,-,TGTGCCAGCACCCAAACTAGCGGGATTTCCAAAAACATTCAGTACTTC,CASTQTSGISKNIQYF
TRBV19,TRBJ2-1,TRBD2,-,TGTGCCAGTGGGGCGGCGGGGGGATACAATGAGCAGTTCTTC,CASGAAGGYNEQFF
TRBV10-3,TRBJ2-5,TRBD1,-,TGTGCCATCAAGAATGACAGGGCCGAGACCCAGTACTTC,CAIKNDRAETQYF
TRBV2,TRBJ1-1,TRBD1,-,TGTGCCAGCATTATGGCAGGGGGCTCGGGCACTGAAGCTTTCTTT,CASIMAGGSGTEAFF
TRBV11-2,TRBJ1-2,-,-,TGTGCCAGCAGCTTAAGTGGTGTCAGGGATAACTATGGCTACACCTTC,CASSLSGVRDNYGYTF
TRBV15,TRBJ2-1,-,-,TGTGCCACCGTAGGGGCCTCAGGGCCCCACAATGAGCAGTTCTTC,CATVGASGPHNEQFF
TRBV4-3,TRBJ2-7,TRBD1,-,TGCGCCAGCAGCCCTGGGACAGGGGGGATCGGGGTAACCTACGAGCAGTACTTC,CASSPGTGGIGVTYEQYF
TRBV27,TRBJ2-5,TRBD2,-,TGTGCCAGCAGTTCCCGTAGCGGGGGGGCCCTAGAGACCCAGTACTTC,CASSSRSGGALETQYF
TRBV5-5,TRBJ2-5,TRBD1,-,TGTGCCAGCACCCGAGAAGACAGGGGGCAAGAGACCCAGTACTTC,CASTREDRGQETQYF
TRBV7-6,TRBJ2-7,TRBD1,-,TGTGCCACCGGGACAGGGGGGAGCGAGCAGTACTTC,CATGTGGSEQYF
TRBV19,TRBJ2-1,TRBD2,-,TGTGCCAGTAGACCAACTAGCGGGAGTTTTAATGAGCAGTTCTTC,CASRPTSGSFNEQFF
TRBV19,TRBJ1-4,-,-,TGTGCCAGTAGTATATTCAGATTTAATGAAAAACTGTTTTTT,CASSIFRFNEKLFF
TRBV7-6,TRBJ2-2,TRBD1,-,TGTGCCAGCACCGACTCAGGGGGCTACACCGGGGAGCTGTTTTTT,CASTDSGGYTGELFF
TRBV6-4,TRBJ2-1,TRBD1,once,TGTGCCAGCAGTGAAGGGACGACAGGGAATGAGCAGTTCTTC,CASSEGTTGNEQFF
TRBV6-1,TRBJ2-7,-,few,TGTGCCAGCAGTGATAATTCCTACGAGCAGTACTTC,CASSDNSYEQYF
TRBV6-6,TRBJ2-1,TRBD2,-,TGTGCCAGCAGTTACTCAAACCTAGCGGGATTGCATGAGCAGTTCTTC,CASSYSNLAGLHEQFF
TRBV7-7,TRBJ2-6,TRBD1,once,TGTGCCAGCGGGGGAGACAGGGACAGCTCTGGGGCCAACGTCCTGACTTTC,CASGGDRDSSGANVLTF
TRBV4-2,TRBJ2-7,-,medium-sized,TGTGCCAGCAGCCAAGATCAGCCTAGCGAGCCCTACGAGCAGTACTTC,CASSQDQPSEPYEQYF
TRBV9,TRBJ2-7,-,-,TGTGCCAGCAGCGTTTTCGGGGGAAGCCTCTACGAGCAGTACTTC,CASSVFGGSLYEQYF